This T cell receptor (beta chain) appears in the sequencing data of a study of T cell responses to AZD1222 COVID-19 vaccine. Study-level points and caveats: Most donors were white British and more were female, and clonal diversity was possibly underestimated. Recipients of AZD1222 seropositive at baseline numbered only 6 or 7. The study found vaccine-associated CD4 TCRs spanning spike, dominant at 160-218 and 743-854. Close to half of all spike-specific TCRs reportedly target regions of the variants that are unmutated.

Note on this clone: No antigen is known for it. The sample carries other DNA sequences with the same CDR3.

Sequencing was performed with immunoSEQ multiplex PCR; in TCRdb, only in-frame clones are kept and a portion is missing. The sample yields just over 150,000 clones, 75% to 90% seen once. The germline V gene encodes CDR1 MDHEN and CDR2 SYDVKM. CDR3 size: 11 residues. V was shortened by 6 bases and J by 0 bases, with 3 bases between the two germline ends. This chain joins TRBV28 and TRBJ2-7; D not resolved. This receptor was identified in an adult who received the AZD1222 COVID-19 vaccine. The sequences come from peripheral blood, collected 28 days after the second AZD1222 dose. The CDR3 DNA reads TGTGCCAGCAGGGGCTCCTACGAGCAGTACTTC. Protein product: CASRGSYEQYF.